The text below deals with one TCR beta chain. The sample comes from a study of blood T cell repertoires in COVID-19. The overall study: COVID-19 samples collected from the United States, Italy and Spain covered acute and convalescent phases. In each case, the material was cDNA or gDNA derived from T cells, B-cell-depleted T cells, or PBMCs.

In the source study's methods: By means of reference gene primer amplification, nucleated cell counts were estimated. Some clones are missing from TCRdb's copy, which holds only in-frame ones; the method was immunoSEQ multiplex PCR. The V and J calls and clone size are taken from that table; D and trimming were inferred from the DNA. This table holds about 43,000 clones, roughly 87% found once. The CDR3 runs 17 residues. Germline V CDR1 and CDR2: SGHKS, YYEKEE (reference sequence). The trim removed 4 bases at V and 4 bases at J, leaving 11 bases unmatched. This chain uses TRBV5-5 with TRBJ1-2; 12 bases are a match to TRBD1. Sequenced input: peripheral blood. The clonotype originates from an older woman with acute or convalescent COVID-19. The chain's CDR3 is CASSRGTGGVRTYGYTF. The CDR3 DNA sequence: TGTGCCAGCAGCCGGGGGACAGGGGGCGTTCGGACCTATGGCTACACCTTC.